Listed here are 24 T cell receptor beta chains from one sample, sequenced in a study of shared clonotypes between healthy human individuals. Clones were sequenced by immunoSEQ multiplex PCR, and TCRdb holds only the in-frame ones, with some missing. The sample contains some 480,000 clones, roughly 85% of which appear only once. The sequenced material came from PBMCs. The receptors here all came from a woman between 40 and 50 years old in good health. Some clones in this sample may be carry-over from other donors' samples.

CDR3 in amino acids: CASSVDVGGTDTQYF. The CDR3 DNA reads as TGTGCCAGCAGCGTAGACGTGGGGGGCACAGATACGCAGTATTTT. The chain has TRBV9 and TRBJ2-3; D tentatively reads TRBD1 or TRBD2 (5 bases each). Trimming stripped 0 bases from V and 1 base from J, with 9 bases between. Germline V lookup: CDR1 SGDLS, CDR2 YYNGEE. This CDR3 contains 15 residues.

A word on this clone: Other DNA variants within this sample encode the same CDR3. The genes are TRBV9 and TRBJ2-2, with D uncertain. Germline V gene data show CDR1 as SGDLS and CDR2 as YYNGEE. The CDR3 has 15 amino acids. V was cut by 1 base and J by 0 bases, with 7 bases left in between. CDR3 nucleotides: TGTGCCAGCAGCGTATCTGGGACGAACACCGGGGAGCTGTTTTTT. Protein sequence: CASSVSGTNTGELFF.

This clone was seen only a few times. The chain combines TRBV7-2 with TRBJ1-1; D gene ambiguous. Per germline, CDR1 SGHTA and CDR2 FQGNSA. CDR3 length: 13 amino acids. Trimming stripped 5 bases from V and 3 bases from J, with 10 bases between. Here the CDR3 reads CASSLYMDTEAFF. CDR3 sequence (DNA): TGTGCCAGCAGCCTTTATATGGACACTGAAGCTTTCTTT.

CDR3 protein: CASSPDGAGTFGYTF. The CDR3 DNA is TGTGCCAGCAGCCCCGATGGGGCAGGGACCTTTGGCTACACCTTC. The chain uses TRBV7-9 and TRBJ1-2, with a possible D match to TRBD1 (5 bases). The CDR3 consists of 15 residues. Germline V lookup: CDR1 SEHNR, CDR2 FQNEAQ (reference sequence). Trimming pared 5 bases from V and 7 bases from J, leaving 20 bases between.

The chain employs TRBV7-9 and TRBJ2-3; no definite D call. The CDR3 length is 14 residues. V lost 3 bases to trimming and J lost 2 bases, with 9 bases between them. Germline V CDR1 and CDR2: SEHNR, FQNEAQ (reference sequence). CDR3 loop: CASSFSSTTDTQYF. DNA for the CDR3: TGTGCCAGCAGCTTCAGTAGCACCACAGATACGCAGTATTTT.

This clone has a single count. The chain links TRBV6-5 to TRBJ1-1, with D possibly matching TRBD1 (5 bases). The germline gives CDR1 MNHEY, CDR2 SVGAGI. The CDR3 length is 14 residues. V lost 2 bases, J lost 1 base, and 8 bases lay in between. The CDR3, as DNA: TGTGCCAGCAGTTACGGCCAGGGGAACACTGAAGCTTTCTTT. Translating gives CASSYGQGNTEAFF.

The chain carries TRBV30 and TRBJ1-2, with D maybe TRBD1 (6 bases). The V gene's germline CDR1 is GTSNPN and CDR2 SVGIG (reference sequence). Trimming left V 3 bases short and J 5 bases short, with 13 bases between. This CDR3 has 13 residues. The CDR3 DNA reads TGTGCCTGGAGAGAGGCAGGGGAATATGGCTACACCTTC. It yields the protein CAWREAGEYGYTF.

V is TRBV7-2 and J is TRBJ2-2; D remains ambiguous. This CDR3 comprises 16 residues. V lost 5 bases and J lost 3, with 16 bases in between. Looked up from germline, CDR1 is SGHTA and CDR2 is FQGNSA. The CDR3 spells CASSRLSGSYTGELFF. The CDR3 DNA reads TGTGCCAGCAGCCGTCTATCCGGGTCCTACACCGGGGAGCTGTTTTTT.

The chain has TRBV7-2 and TRBJ2-3; D gene uncertain. The CDR3 sequence is 13 residues long. V lost 1 base, J lost 8 bases, and 10 bases lay in between. Germline CDR1 reads SGHTA; CDR2 reads FQGNSA. The CDR3 spells CASSLEHGSTQYF. In DNA form, the CDR3 reads TGTGCCAGCAGCTTAGAGCACGGGTCTACGCAGTATTTT.

This clone came up a few times. J is TRBJ1-2 and V is TRBV6-6; 9 positions agree with TRBD1. Germline V CDR1 and CDR2: MNHNY, SVGAGI (reference sequence). V shed 7 bases, J shed 8 bases, and the junction held 14 bases outside the gene matches. The length of the CDR3 is 15 residues. CDR3 sequence: CASTNPGQGIEGYTF. The CDR3 bases are TGTGCCAGCACTAATCCGGGACAGGGAATTGAAGGCTACACCTTC.

The chain's CDR3 is CASSVGTVAYEQYF. The CDR3 nucleotides are TGTGCCAGCAGCGTAGGAACTGTAGCCTACGAGCAGTACTTC. The chain combines TRBV9 with TRBJ2-7, with D unclear. The CDR3 is 14 amino acids. From germline, CDR1 is SGDLS and CDR2 YYNGEE. Between the trimmed V and J ends, which lost 0 bases and 2 bases, there was a span of 9 bases.

The chain joins TRBV7-7 to TRBJ2-5; 12 nucleotides match TRBD2. The ends lost 5 bases at V and 1 base at J; junction bases unmatched: 5. The CDR3 is made up of 16 amino acids. CDR1 SSHAT and CDR2 FNYEAQ come from the germline V gene (reference sequence). CDR3 in amino acids: CASSTGLAGSQETQYF. The CDR3 DNA reads as TGTGCCAGCAGCACAGGACTAGCGGGGAGCCAAGAGACCCAGTACTTC.

The chain employs TRBV7-8 and TRBJ2-7; D not certain. This CDR3 contains 12 residues. CDR1 is SGHVS, CDR2 FQNEAQ, per germline. V lost 1 base and J 7 bases, leaving 8 bases between the germline ends. CDR3 amino acids: CASSLGPQEQYF. For the CDR3, the DNA is TGTGCCAGCAGCTTAGGACCACAAGAGCAGTACTTC.

This sequence joins TRBV9 and TRBJ1-3; unclear D gene. Per the germline V gene, CDR1 is SGDLS and CDR2 is YYNGEE. Trimming took 7 bases from V and 0 from J, leaving 14 bases between them. CDR3 length: 15 residues. The CDR3 loop is CASRQDGGSGNTIYF. The CDR3 DNA sequence: TGTGCCAGCCGTCAAGACGGAGGCTCTGGAAACACCATATATTTT.

As regards this clone: A much bigger clone sits one base away, suggesting this may be a read error. The CDR3 carries no conserved terminal phenylalanine or tryptophan, so it likely arises from a read error. This chain links TRBV4-2 with TRBJ1-1; TRBD1 is a possible D gene (5 bases). From germline, CDR1 is LGHNA and CDR2 YNFKEQ. CDR3 size: 14 residues. Trimming left V 1 base short and J 3 bases short, with 9 bases between. In DNA form, the CDR3 reads TGTGCCAGCAGCCAAGGTTTAGGGGACACTGAAGCTTTCCTT. Translation gives CASSQGLGDTEAFL.

This clone showed up just a few times. V usage is TRBV6-5 and J usage is TRBJ1-5; D is unresolved. From germline, CDR1 is MNHEY and CDR2 SVGAGI. V lost 6 bases and J lost 7, with 13 bases in between. The CDR3 sequence is 13 residues long. The DNA for the CDR3 is TGTGCCAGCAGAAGGGCCGCGGGACAGCCCCAGCATTTT. Residues: CASRRAAGQPQHF.

Many counts were recorded for this clone. The chain links TRBV7-6 to TRBJ2-7, with 7 bases identical to TRBD1. Germline V gene lookup returns CDR1 SGHVS and CDR2 FNYEAQ. J lost 4 bases, V lost 4 bases, and 7 bases had no gene match. This CDR3 has 14 amino acids. Here the CDR3 reads CASSSRDRLYEQYF. The CDR3, as DNA: TGTGCCAGCAGCTCCCGGGACAGACTTTACGAGCAGTACTTC.

V usage is TRBV2 and J usage is TRBJ2-7; D is unclear. Germline CDR1 and CDR2: SNHLY and FYNNEI. The V gene lost 4 bases and the J gene lost 7 bases, with 11 bases spanning the gap. The CDR3 has 12 amino acids. The CDR3, as DNA: TGTGCCAGCAGTGCGCAGCCCCAAGAGCAGTACTTC. Protein product: CASSAQPQEQYF.

The genes are TRBV29-1 and TRBJ2-1; 12 bases map to TRBD2. Unmatched junction bases numbered 5, after V lost 4 bases and J lost 10 bases. The germline V gene has CDR1 SQVTM and CDR2 ANQGSEA. This CDR3 has 13 residues. CDR3 bases: TGCAGCGTTGTCGGACTAGCGGGAAGCGAGCAGTTCTTC. It yields the protein CSVVGLAGSEQFF.

This clone came up a few times. The identical CDR3 is also encoded by other nucleotide sequences in the sample. The gene calls are TRBV28 and TRBJ1-2; TRBD1 matches at 8 bases. The CDR3 length is 12 residues. Trimming cost V 9 bases and J 4 bases; bases outside gene matches: 4. The germline V gene has CDR1 MDHEN and CDR2 SYDVKM. The CDR3 spells CASQGAVYGYTF. CDR3 in DNA: TGTGCCAGTCAGGGGGCGGTCTATGGCTACACCTTC.

The chain links TRBV5-1 to TRBJ2-7, with unresolved D. Trimming shortened V by 6 bases and J by 3 bases, and 13 bases separated the two germline ends. The CDR3 runs 13 residues. Germline V gene sequence: CDR1 SGHRS, CDR2 YFSETQ. The DNA of the CDR3 is TGCGCCAGCACCGGAGCCGGTAGCTACGAGCAGTACTTC. Protein sequence: CASTGAGSYEQYF.

The rearrangement joins TRBV27 to TRBJ2-5; 8 bases line up with TRBD2. From germline, CDR1 is MNHEY and CDR2 SMNVEV (reference sequence). The V segment lost 6 bases and the J segment 0 bases; nucleotides outside the gene matches: 9. This CDR3 is built from 16 residues. The CDR3 nucleotides are TGTGCCAGCAGCCCCGGGGTAGCGGGAAACCAAGAGACCCAGTACTTC. Translation: CASSPGVAGNQETQYF.

The sample holds many counts of this clone. J is TRBJ2-5 and V is TRBV9; D perhaps matches TRBD2 (5 bases). This CDR3 comprises 15 residues. V was cut by 0 bases and J by 5 bases, with 14 bases left in between. Germline CDR1 is SGDLS and CDR2 is YYNGEE. In DNA form, the CDR3 reads TGTGCCAGCAGCGTAGGAACACGGAGGTGGGAGACCCAGTACTTC. Its translation: CASSVGTRRWETQYF.

The V call is TRBV5-1, the J call TRBJ2-7, with TRBD2 matching 14 bases. From germline, CDR1 is SGHRS and CDR2 YFSETQ. V trimming: 0 bases; J trimming: 3 bases; junction bases outside the gene matches: 11. The CDR3 loop spans 19 amino acids. The CDR3 is CASSLGMTSGRAGHYEQYF. DNA of the CDR3: TGCGCCAGCAGCTTGGGCATGACTAGCGGGAGGGCCGGTCACTACGAGCAGTACTTC.